This T cell receptor beta chain originates from a study of identical twins' blood T cells. On the study more broadly: Approximately 50 million reads came from 12 libraries, six alpha, six beta.

Germline CDR1 and CDR2: LGHDT and YNNKEL (reference sequence). There are 17 residues in the CDR3. After removal of 0 bases from V and 5 bases from J, the junction contained 12 bases not matched to a gene. Notes on the study in general: Shared CDR3 clonotype counts tracked mainly the product of cloneset sizes. Twins reportedly had markedly more similar V usage than unrelated donors, even among out-of-frame TCRbeta clonotypes.

Authors' processing steps: Clonotypes per individual ranged from about 100,000 to nearly 550,000. TCRdb called the 5' RACE reads again in MiXCR, with one record for every CDR3 protein. It is TCRdb's table, rather than the study itself, that gives the V and J calls and clone size. The table has 300,000 to 400,000 distinct CDR3 sequences, 28% seen once. This clonotype was recorded only once. The target antigen is unknown. V gene TRBV3-1 combines with J gene TRBJ1-2; 7 bases align to TRBD1. Material: PBMCs. The TCR sequence derives from a woman aged 18 to 55 in good health. This chain's CDR3 is CASSQDRFKGARYGYTF. CDR3 in DNA: TGTGCCAGCAGCCAAGATCGTTTCAAGGGGGCGCGGTATGGCTACACCTTC.